The rows below give T cell receptor beta chains drawn from one sample of a study of OX40 agonist ivuxolimab in advanced cancers. Produced via immunoSEQ multiplex PCR; TCRdb's table is partial and in-frame only. This table holds some 97,000 clones, over 75% found once. This material consisted of CD4+ or CD8+ T cells sorted from blood, taken in a trial of the OX40 agonist ivuxolimab. Every receptor here comes from an adult with an advanced solid tumor such as melanoma, head and neck, liver or kidney cancer. CDR3s include the opening cysteine and the closing phenylalanine or tryptophan. A D gene is named only where the DNA matches it firmly. The listing skips clone size in some rows; elsewhere it reads once, few, many or a size class.

clone_size: .; j_call: TRBJ1-1; d_call: .; v_call: TRBV9; cdr3_nt: TGTGCCAGCAATCGGGACGGGGACACTGAAGCTTTCTTT; cdr3_aa: CASNRDGDTEAFF
clone_size: once; j_call: TRBJ1-1; d_call: .; v_call: TRBV28; cdr3_nt: TGTGCCAGCAGTTCCGTGGGGGGGAAGAGCACTGAAGCTTTCTTT; cdr3_aa: CASSSVGGKSTEAFF
clone_size: .; j_call: TRBJ2-7; d_call: .; v_call: TRBV5-1; cdr3_nt: TGCGCCAGCAGCCAGCCGCCCTACGAGCAGTACTTC; cdr3_aa: CASSQPPYEQYF
clone_size: .; j_call: TRBJ2-7; d_call: .; v_call: TRBV2; cdr3_nt: TGTGCCAGCAGTGGAAATGGCAGGGCCTCCTACGAGCAGTACTTC; cdr3_aa: CASSGNGRASYEQYF
clone_size: .; j_call: TRBJ2-5; d_call: TRBD2; v_call: TRBV5-1; cdr3_nt: TGCGCCAGCAGCTTCCTAGGGACTAGCGAAGAGACCCAGTACTTC; cdr3_aa: CASSFLGTSEETQYF
clone_size: .; j_call: TRBJ2-6; d_call: .; v_call: TRBV15; cdr3_nt: TGTGCCACCAGCAGAGGTTTCCAGACTGGGGCCAACGTCCTGACTTTC; cdr3_aa: CATSRGFQTGANVLTF
clone_size: .; j_call: TRBJ2-1; d_call: .; v_call: TRBV7-2; cdr3_nt: TGTGCCAGCAGCTCCCTTTCGGGCGTTCAGGGTGAGCAGTTCTTC; cdr3_aa: CASSSLSGVQGEQFF
clone_size: .; j_call: TRBJ2-1; d_call: TRBD2; v_call: TRBV28; cdr3_nt: TGTGCCAGCAGTCCTACTAGCGGCGCCTACAATGAGCAGTTCTTC; cdr3_aa: CASSPTSGAYNEQFF
clone_size: .; j_call: TRBJ2-5; d_call: .; v_call: TRBV4-1; cdr3_nt: TGCGCCAGCAGCCAGGGGGACCGGGATACAGAGACCCAGTACTTC; cdr3_aa: CASSQGDRDTETQYF
clone_size: few; j_call: TRBJ2-7; d_call: TRBD2; v_call: TRBV4-1; cdr3_nt: TGCGCCAGCAGTTACACTCCGGGACTAGGTTCCTACGAGCAGTACTTC; cdr3_aa: CASSYTPGLGSYEQYF
clone_size: .; j_call: TRBJ1-2; d_call: .; v_call: TRBV11-2; cdr3_nt: TGTGCCAGCAGCTTACAGGGGAACTATGGCTACACCTTC; cdr3_aa: CASSLQGNYGYTF
clone_size: few; j_call: TRBJ2-5; d_call: TRBD2; v_call: TRBV7-2; cdr3_nt: TGTGCCAGCAGCTCGGGGGGACTAGCGGGAGGTGAGACCCAGTACTTC; cdr3_aa: CASSSGGLAGGETQYF
clone_size: .; j_call: TRBJ2-7; d_call: .; v_call: TRBV15; cdr3_nt: TGTGCCACCAGCAGAGATTCGGCATTCACCTACGAGCAGTACTTC; cdr3_aa: CATSRDSAFTYEQYF
clone_size: .; j_call: TRBJ2-1; d_call: .; v_call: TRBV28; cdr3_nt: TGTGCCAGCTTTCTCCTCTCGGGTGAGCAGTTCTTC; cdr3_aa: CASFLLSGEQFF
clone_size: .; j_call: TRBJ2-5; d_call: .; v_call: TRBV5-4; cdr3_nt: TGTGCCAGCAGCTGGGGGCCACAGGAGAGCTGGGAAGAGACCCAGTACTTC; cdr3_aa: CASSWGPQESWEETQYF
clone_size: once; j_call: TRBJ2-1; d_call: .; v_call: TRBV5-1; cdr3_nt: TGCGCCAGCAGCCCTCAAGGAAGCGGAGGCTCCTACAATGAGCAGTTCTTC; cdr3_aa: CASSPQGSGGSYNEQFF
clone_size: .; j_call: TRBJ2-2; d_call: .; v_call: TRBV9; cdr3_nt: TGTGCCAGCAGCGTAGATCAGGGGCGCACGACCGGGGAGCTGTTTTTT; cdr3_aa: CASSVDQGRTTGELFF
clone_size: once; j_call: TRBJ2-7; d_call: .; v_call: TRBV2; cdr3_nt: TGTGCCAGCAGTGAAGCTTGGGGACCGAGTCGCGAGCAGTACTTC; cdr3_aa: CASSEAWGPSREQYF
clone_size: .; j_call: TRBJ2-7; d_call: TRBD2; v_call: TRBV27; cdr3_nt: TGTGCCAGCAGTGTGACTAGCGGGTACGAGCAGTACTTC; cdr3_aa: CASSVTSGYEQYF
clone_size: .; j_call: TRBJ1-2; d_call: TRBD1; v_call: TRBV4-3; cdr3_nt: TGCGCCAGCAGCCGAGGACAGGCGGCGGGTGGCTACACCTTC; cdr3_aa: CASSRGQAAGGYTF
clone_size: .; j_call: TRBJ1-5; d_call: TRBD1; v_call: TRBV18; cdr3_nt: TGTGCCAGCTCACAGACAGGGGATCAGCCCCAGCATTTT; cdr3_aa: CASSQTGDQPQHF
clone_size: .; j_call: TRBJ2-7; d_call: .; v_call: TRBV18; cdr3_nt: TGTGCCAGCTCACCATCGATCGGAGGGGACTACGAGCAGTACTTC; cdr3_aa: CASSPSIGGDYEQYF
clone_size: .; j_call: TRBJ2-2; d_call: .; v_call: TRBV4-3; cdr3_nt: TGCGCCAGCAGCCAAGCCCGGGATGGCGCCGGGGAGCTGTTTTTT; cdr3_aa: CASSQARDGAGELFF
clone_size: once; j_call: TRBJ2-3; d_call: .; v_call: TRBV5-1; cdr3_nt: TGCGCCACTACGGACGGCCTCACAGATACGCAGTATTTT; cdr3_aa: CATTDGLTDTQYF
clone_size: .; j_call: TRBJ1-5; d_call: .; v_call: TRBV2; cdr3_nt: TGTGCCAGCAGTGAAACAGGGATAGGCAATCAGCCCCAGCATTTT; cdr3_aa: CASSETGIGNQPQHF
clone_size: once; j_call: TRBJ2-3; d_call: .; v_call: TRBV5-1; cdr3_nt: TGCGCCAGCAGCTTCCAGCGGAGCACAGATACGCAGTATTTT; cdr3_aa: CASSFQRSTDTQYF
clone_size: .; j_call: TRBJ1-1; d_call: TRBD1; v_call: TRBV19; cdr3_nt: TGTGCCAGTAGTACGCCACGGGACAGAGACACTGAAGCTTTCTTT; cdr3_aa: CASSTPRDRDTEAFF
clone_size: .; j_call: TRBJ1-4; d_call: TRBD1; v_call: TRBV5-8; cdr3_nt: TGTGCCAGCAGCCTCAGTGACAGGGCGAAAGGAAAACTGTTTTTT; cdr3_aa: CASSLSDRAKGKLFF
clone_size: .; j_call: TRBJ2-7; d_call: TRBD2; v_call: TRBV5-6; cdr3_nt: TGTGCCAGCAGCTTGGGCGGGAGGCCCCCTAACGAGCAGTACTTC; cdr3_aa: CASSLGGRPPNEQYF
clone_size: .; j_call: TRBJ2-3; d_call: TRBD2; v_call: TRBV7-3; cdr3_nt: TGTGCCAGCAGCCAACTAGCGAGAAGCACAGATACGCAGTATTTT; cdr3_aa: CASSQLARSTDTQYF
clone_size: .; j_call: TRBJ2-1; d_call: TRBD2; v_call: TRBV2; cdr3_nt: TGTGCCAGCAGTGAGCCGGGACTAGCGGGAGGGGTTGAGCAGTTCTTC; cdr3_aa: CASSEPGLAGGVEQFF
clone_size: .; j_call: TRBJ2-7; d_call: TRBD2; v_call: TRBV28; cdr3_nt: TGTGCCACTCGGACTAGCGGAACCTACGAGCAGTACTTC; cdr3_aa: CATRTSGTYEQYF
clone_size: few; j_call: TRBJ2-1; d_call: .; v_call: TRBV29-1; cdr3_nt: TGCAGCGTTGACGGCGATCGGCGGAACTACAATGAGCAGTTCTTC; cdr3_aa: CSVDGDRRNYNEQFF
clone_size: .; j_call: TRBJ2-2; d_call: .; v_call: TRBV2; cdr3_nt: TGTGCCAGCAGTGAAGTCAAGGGGTCCGGGGAGCTGTTTTTT; cdr3_aa: CASSEVKGSGELFF
clone_size: .; j_call: TRBJ2-7; d_call: TRBD2; v_call: TRBV29-1; cdr3_nt: TGCAGCGTCGACGGACTAGCGGGAATCCACGAGCAGTACTTC; cdr3_aa: CSVDGLAGIHEQYF
clone_size: .; j_call: TRBJ2-1; d_call: TRBD2; v_call: TRBV7-2; cdr3_nt: TGTGCCAGCAGTCCCAGAGCTAGCGGGATGCAGTTCTTC; cdr3_aa: CASSPRASGMQFF
clone_size: .; j_call: TRBJ1-5; d_call: .; v_call: TRBV7-2; cdr3_nt: TGTGCCAGCAGCTTAGGACAGTTCAATCAGCCCCAGCATTTT; cdr3_aa: CASSLGQFNQPQHF
clone_size: .; j_call: TRBJ2-3; d_call: .; v_call: TRBV7-2; cdr3_nt: TGTGCCAGCAGCTTAGGTTGGGGGCGTAGGACAGATACGCAGTATTTT; cdr3_aa: CASSLGWGRRTDTQYF
clone_size: .; j_call: TRBJ2-7; d_call: .; v_call: TRBV7-2; cdr3_nt: TGTGCCAGCAGCTTTAGACAGACCTACGAGCAGTACTTC; cdr3_aa: CASSFRQTYEQYF
clone_size: .; j_call: TRBJ1-5; d_call: TRBD1; v_call: TRBV6-6; cdr3_nt: TGTGCCAGCAGTTACGGGGACAGAAATCAGCCCCAGCATTTT; cdr3_aa: CASSYGDRNQPQHF
clone_size: .; j_call: TRBJ2-1; d_call: TRBD2; v_call: TRBV7-2; cdr3_nt: TGTGCCAGCAGCCCCAGCGGGAACTACAATGAGCAGTTCTTC; cdr3_aa: CASSPSGNYNEQFF
clone_size: .; j_call: TRBJ1-5; d_call: .; v_call: TRBV19; cdr3_nt: TGTGCCAGTAGTATAGATCTAAAGGGTCCCCTATATAGCAATCAGCCCCAGCATTTT; cdr3_aa: CASSIDLKGPLYSNQPQHF
clone_size: .; j_call: TRBJ2-7; d_call: .; v_call: TRBV30; cdr3_nt: TGTGCCTGGAAACGTGACCGACCCTACGAGCAGTACTTC; cdr3_aa: CAWKRDRPYEQYF
clone_size: once; j_call: TRBJ1-3; d_call: .; v_call: TRBV11-2; cdr3_nt: TGTGCCAGCAGTCAGATCTCTGGAAACACCATATATTTT; cdr3_aa: CASSQISGNTIYF